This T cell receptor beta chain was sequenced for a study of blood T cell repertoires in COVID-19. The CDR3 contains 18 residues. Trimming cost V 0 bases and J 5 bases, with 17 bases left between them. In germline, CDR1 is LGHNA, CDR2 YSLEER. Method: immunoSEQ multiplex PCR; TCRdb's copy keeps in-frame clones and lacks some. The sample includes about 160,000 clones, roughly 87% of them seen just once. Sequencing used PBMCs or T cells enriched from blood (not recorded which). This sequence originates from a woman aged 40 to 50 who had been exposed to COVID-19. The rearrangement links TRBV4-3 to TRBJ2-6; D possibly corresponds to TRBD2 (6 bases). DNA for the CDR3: TGCGCCAGCAGCCAAGAATGGGGGGATACCTCCTGGGCCAACGTCCTGACTTTC. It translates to CASSQEWGDTSWANVLTF.